Here is one T cell receptor (beta chain) with its context. The target of this receptor is not known. One base away there is no much larger clone; base qualities are not given. The CDR3 measures 15 amino acids from cysteine to phenylalanine. The CDR3 DNA has 45 bases and is translated from base 1. Looking up the germline V gene yields CDR1 ENHRY and CDR2 SYGVKD. The time point label on this specimen signifies: about 28 days (+/-7) after the second vaccine dose. AZD1222 recipients given second doses at about 4 weeks or at about 12 weeks were pooled, since spike-specific TCR depth and breadth were not found to differ between the two schedules. Vaccinee samples came from UK trials COV001 and COV002, including a single-blind randomized controlled phase 2/3 trial of AZD1222 (ChAdOx1 nCoV-19) in healthy adults. For TCRbeta chain sequencing, PBMC samples were collected from trial participants at day 0 and at day 28 after the second dose.

The sample comes from a study of T cell responses to AZD1222 COVID-19 vaccine (dated by TCRdb to about 2021). As for the study more broadly: TCR sequencing was performed for roughly 240 trial participants, of whom some 200 were given two doses of AZD1222 and approximately 25 were given two doses of MenACWY control vaccine. Enrollment into the trials was organized by age into subgroups of 18-55, 56-69 and 70-plus years, and those subgroups contained about 160, 30 and 59 TCR-sequenced participants, respectively.

Points the paper makes about the study in general: Spike-specific TCR breadth and depth rose significantly after two AZD1222 doses compared with day 0 and with MenACWY recipients. Participants were mostly white British, with more females than males. The authors suggested clonal diversity may have been underestimated. Reportedly, close to half of the unique spike-specific TCRs recognized epitopes lying outside the regions that are mutated in the B.1.351 and B.1.1.7 variants. CD4 TCRs associated with the vaccine covered the entire spike protein, and the dominant responses were in regions 160-218 and 743-854. Because no samples from the day 14 peak response were available, repertoires could be characterized only after the peak T cell response. Conclusions about previously exposed vaccinees were limited because only five to seven AZD1222 recipients were SARS-CoV-2 seropositive at baseline. In the small 56-69-year group, the increase in depth fell short of significance, most likely because of low power.

The CDR3 regions of human TCRbeta chains were analyzed by immunosequencing. Per the authors' processing: Repertoire TCRs were matched against a reference library of SARS-CoV-2-specific TCRs generated with the MIRA antigen-specificity platform. Breadth was defined as the fraction of unique TCRs that were SARS-CoV-2-associated, and depth was defined as the fraction of total T cells that were SARS-CoV-2-associated. Each spike-specific TCR was assigned to its reactive spike region and to a CD4 or CD8 class using the MIRA data. Log10-transformed breadth and depth values were compared by one-way ANOVA with Sidak's multiple comparisons tests. TCRdb obtained this table from immuneACCESS and retained in-frame rearrangements with V and J assigned. These tables miss some clones; where compared with another copy, unresolved V genes account for less than half of the shortfall, and the remainder is unexplained. For V, J and clone size, that table is used; D and trimming come from the DNA. Present in this sample are approximately 130,000 clones, 80% to 90% of which were seen just once. The top ten clonotypes cover about 9.5% of the sample.

The input for sequencing was peripheral blood, taken 28 days after the second AZD1222 dose. The chain couples TRBV10-3 to TRBJ2-6; 7 bases in between match TRBD1. The sequence came from an adult who received the AZD1222 COVID-19 vaccine. The nucleotide sequence reads as follows: TGTGCGACCGGGGACAGCTTCTCTGGGGCCAACGTCCTGACTTTC. The translation is CATGDSFSGANVLTF.